The T cell receptor beta chain under discussion was sequenced for a study of T cells in Graves' hyperthyroidism and ophthalmopathy. Amplification of TCR beta CDR3 regions was performed using RNA transcripts as template. HTBI primers were employed in a first-round RT-PCR of the TCR CDR3. TCRdb re-called the multiplex PCR reads through MiXCR, storing one row per CDR3 protein. The sample consists of a few hundred thousand distinct CDR3 sequences, approximately 16% of them appearing once. Study-wide results and caveats: Classification by a 13 V-J model distinguished ophthalmopathy from stable hyperthyroidism.

This clonotype was detected many times. Its antigen remains unidentified. After removal of 4 bases from V and 5 bases from J, the junction contained 4 bases not matched to a gene. This CDR3 is 14 amino acids long. CDR1 and CDR2 (germline): SNHLY, FYNNEI. The specimen was blood. The sequence was obtained from a woman aged 40 to 55 with Graves' ophthalmopathy. The V call is TRBV2, the J call TRBJ2-7, with 11 bases that match TRBD2. The CDR3 sequence is CASSALAGDNEQYF. CDR3 sequence (DNA): TGTGCCAGCAGTGCACTAGCGGGAGATAACGAGCAGTACTTC. The full variable domain, in which reference TRBV2 and TRBJ2-7 provide the parts outside the CDR3, is EPEVTQTPSHQVTQMGQEVILRCVPISNHLYFYWYRQILGQKVEFLVSFYNNEISEKSEIFDDQFSVERPDGSNFTLKIRSTKLEDSAMYFCASSALAGDNEQYFGPGTRLTVT.